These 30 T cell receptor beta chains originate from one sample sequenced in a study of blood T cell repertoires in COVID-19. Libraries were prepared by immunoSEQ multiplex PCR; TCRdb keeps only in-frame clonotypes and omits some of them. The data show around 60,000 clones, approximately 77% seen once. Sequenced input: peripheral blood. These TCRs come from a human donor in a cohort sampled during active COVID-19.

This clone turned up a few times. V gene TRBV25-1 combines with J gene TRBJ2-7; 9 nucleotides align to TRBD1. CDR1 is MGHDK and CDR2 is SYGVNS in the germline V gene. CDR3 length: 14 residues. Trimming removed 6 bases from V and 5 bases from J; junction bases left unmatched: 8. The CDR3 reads CASRPGTGLHEQYF. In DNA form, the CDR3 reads TGTGCCAGCAGGCCCGGGACAGGGCTGCACGAGCAGTACTTC.

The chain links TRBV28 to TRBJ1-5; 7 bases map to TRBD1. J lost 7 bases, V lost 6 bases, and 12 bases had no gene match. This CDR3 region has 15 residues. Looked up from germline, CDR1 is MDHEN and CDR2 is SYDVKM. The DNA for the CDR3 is TGTGCCAGCAGCCGCAGACAGGGATGGAGGCAGCCCCAGCATTTT. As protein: CASSRRQGWRQPQHF.

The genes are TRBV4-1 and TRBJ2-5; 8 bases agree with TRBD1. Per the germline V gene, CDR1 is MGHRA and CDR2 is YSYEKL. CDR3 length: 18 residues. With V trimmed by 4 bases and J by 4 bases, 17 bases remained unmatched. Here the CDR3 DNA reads TGCGCCAGCAGCCGCCTAGGCCCGGCAGGGGGCGGGACAGAGACCCAGTACTTC. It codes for CASSRLGPAGGGTETQYF.

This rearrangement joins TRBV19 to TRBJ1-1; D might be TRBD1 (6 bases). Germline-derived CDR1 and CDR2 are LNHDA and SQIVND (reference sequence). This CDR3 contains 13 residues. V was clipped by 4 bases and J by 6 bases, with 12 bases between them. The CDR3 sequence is CASSTTGSSEAFF. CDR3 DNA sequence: TGTGCCAGTAGTACAACAGGGAGCTCTGAAGCTTTCTTT.

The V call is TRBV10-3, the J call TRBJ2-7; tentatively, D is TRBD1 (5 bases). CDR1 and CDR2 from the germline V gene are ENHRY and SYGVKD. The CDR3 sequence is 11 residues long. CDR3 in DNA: TGTGCGACCCAGGGTATGGGCGAGCAGTACTTC. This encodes CATQGMGEQYF.

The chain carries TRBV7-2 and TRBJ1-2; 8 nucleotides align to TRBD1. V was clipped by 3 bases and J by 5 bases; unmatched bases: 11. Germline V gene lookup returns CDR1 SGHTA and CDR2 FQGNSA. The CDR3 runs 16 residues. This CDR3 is CASSFARTGGRYGYTF. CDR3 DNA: TGTGCCAGCAGCTTCGCCCGCACAGGGGGTCGGTATGGCTACACCTTC.

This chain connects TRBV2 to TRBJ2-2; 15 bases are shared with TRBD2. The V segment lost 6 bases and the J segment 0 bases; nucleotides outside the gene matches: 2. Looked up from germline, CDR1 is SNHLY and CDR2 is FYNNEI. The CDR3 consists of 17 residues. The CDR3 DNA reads TGTGCCAGCAGGGGACTAGCGGGAGGCTCGAACACCGGGGAGCTGTTTTTT. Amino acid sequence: CASRGLAGGSNTGELFF.

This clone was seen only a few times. The CDR3 DNA follows: TGTGCCAGCAGTGAACTGGTAGCGGGGAACACCGGGGAGCTGTTTTTT. Encoded protein: CASSELVAGNTGELFF. The chain employs TRBV2 and TRBJ2-2; TRBD2 matches 7 bases. CDR3 length: 16 amino acids. V dropped 2 bases and J dropped 1; count of bases not matched to a gene: 4. Per germline, CDR1 SNHLY and CDR2 FYNNEI.

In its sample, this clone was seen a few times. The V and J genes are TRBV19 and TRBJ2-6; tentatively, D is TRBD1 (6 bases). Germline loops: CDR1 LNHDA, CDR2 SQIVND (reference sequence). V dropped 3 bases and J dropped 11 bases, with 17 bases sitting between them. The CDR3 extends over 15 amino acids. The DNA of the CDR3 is TGTGCCAGTAGTATGGTATGGACAGCCGGGCACGTCCTGACTTTC. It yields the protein CASSMVWTAGHVLTF.

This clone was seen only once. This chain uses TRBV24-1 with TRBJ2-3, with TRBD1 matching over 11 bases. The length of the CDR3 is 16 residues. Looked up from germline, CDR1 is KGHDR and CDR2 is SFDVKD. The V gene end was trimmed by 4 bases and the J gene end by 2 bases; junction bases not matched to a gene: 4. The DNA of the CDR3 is TGTGCCACCAGTGAAGGGACAGGGGGACACACAGATACGCAGTATTTT. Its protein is CATSEGTGGHTDTQYF.

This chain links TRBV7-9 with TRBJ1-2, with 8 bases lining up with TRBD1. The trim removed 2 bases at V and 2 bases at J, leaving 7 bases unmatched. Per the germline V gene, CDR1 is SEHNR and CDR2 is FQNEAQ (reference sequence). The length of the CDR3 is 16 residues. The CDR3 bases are TGTGCCAGCAGCTTAAACCCTACAGGGGGAAACTATGGCTACACCTTC. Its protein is CASSLNPTGGNYGYTF.

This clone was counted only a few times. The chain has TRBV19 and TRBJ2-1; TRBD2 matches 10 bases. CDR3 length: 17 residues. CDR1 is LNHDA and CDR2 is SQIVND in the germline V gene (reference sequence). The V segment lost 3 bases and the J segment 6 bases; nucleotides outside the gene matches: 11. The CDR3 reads CASSIRMIAGGTNEQFF. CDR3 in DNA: TGTGCCAGTAGTATTAGGATGATAGCGGGGGGAACCAATGAGCAGTTCTTC.

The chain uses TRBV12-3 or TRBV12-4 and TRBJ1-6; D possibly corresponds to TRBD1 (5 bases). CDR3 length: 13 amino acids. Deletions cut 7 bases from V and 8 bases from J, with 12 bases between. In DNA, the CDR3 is TGTGCCAGCACCCCTGACAGCTATTCACCCCTCCACTTT. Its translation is CASTPDSYSPLHF.

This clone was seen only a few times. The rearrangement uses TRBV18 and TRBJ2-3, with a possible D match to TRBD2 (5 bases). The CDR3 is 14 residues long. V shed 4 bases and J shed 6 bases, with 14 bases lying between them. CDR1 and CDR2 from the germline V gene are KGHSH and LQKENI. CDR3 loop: CASSLSAGRDTQYF. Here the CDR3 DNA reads TGTGCCAGCTCACTTTCTGCGGGCAGGGATACGCAGTATTTT.

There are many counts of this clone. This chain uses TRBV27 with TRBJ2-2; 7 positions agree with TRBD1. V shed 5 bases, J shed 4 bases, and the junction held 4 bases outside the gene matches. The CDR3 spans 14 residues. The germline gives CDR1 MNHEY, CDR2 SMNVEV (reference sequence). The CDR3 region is CASSGTDSTGELFF. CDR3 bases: TGTGCCAGCAGTGGGACAGACAGCACCGGGGAGCTGTTTTTT.

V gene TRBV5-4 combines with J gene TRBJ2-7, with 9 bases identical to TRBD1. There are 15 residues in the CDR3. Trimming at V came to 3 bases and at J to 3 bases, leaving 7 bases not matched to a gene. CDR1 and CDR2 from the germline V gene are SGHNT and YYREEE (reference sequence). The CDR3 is CASSSPGTGIYEQYF. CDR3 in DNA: TGTGCCAGCAGCTCCCCCGGGACAGGGATCTACGAGCAGTACTTC.

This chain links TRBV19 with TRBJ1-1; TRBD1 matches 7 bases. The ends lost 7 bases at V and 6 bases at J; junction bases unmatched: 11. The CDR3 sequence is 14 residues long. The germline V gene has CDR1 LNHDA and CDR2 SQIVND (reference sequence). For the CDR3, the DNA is TGTGCCAGTACCCCCTTGGACAGGCGGGCTGAAGCTTTCTTT. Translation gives CASTPLDRRAEAFF. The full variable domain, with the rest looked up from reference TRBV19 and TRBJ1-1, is DGGITQSPKYLFRKEGQNVTLSCEQNLNHDAMYWYRQDPGQGLRLIYYSQIVNDFQKGDIAEGYSVSREKKESFPLTVTSAQKNPTAFYLCASTPLDRRAEAFFGQGTRLTVV.

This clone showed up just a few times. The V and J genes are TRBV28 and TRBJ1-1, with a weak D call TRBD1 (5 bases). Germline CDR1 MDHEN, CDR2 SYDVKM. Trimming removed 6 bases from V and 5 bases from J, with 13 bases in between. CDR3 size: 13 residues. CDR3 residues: CASRYPGWTEAFF. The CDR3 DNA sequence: TGTGCCAGCAGGTATCCAGGGTGGACTGAAGCTTTCTTT.

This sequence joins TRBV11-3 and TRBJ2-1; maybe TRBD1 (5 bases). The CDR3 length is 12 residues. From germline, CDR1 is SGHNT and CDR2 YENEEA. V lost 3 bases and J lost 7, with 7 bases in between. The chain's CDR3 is CASSFSGNEQFF. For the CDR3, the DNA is TGTGCCAGCAGCTTCTCAGGGAATGAGCAGTTCTTC.

Written as DNA, the CDR3 is TGTGCCAGCAGCCAAGGTAGGAGCGAGCAGTACTTC. Its translation: CASSQGRSEQYF. The chain has TRBV3-1 (or the pseudogene TRBV3-2) and TRBJ2-7, with no clear D. CDR3 length: 12 residues. Trimming removed 1 base from V and 6 bases from J, with 7 bases in between. CDR1 and CDR2 (germline): LGHDT, YNNKEL (reference sequence).

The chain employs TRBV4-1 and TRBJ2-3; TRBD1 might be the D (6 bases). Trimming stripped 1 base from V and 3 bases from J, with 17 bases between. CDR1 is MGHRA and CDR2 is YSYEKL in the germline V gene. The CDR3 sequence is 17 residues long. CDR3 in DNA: TGCGCCAGCAGCCAAGGGAGAACACAGGGTGCGACAGATACGCAGTATTTT. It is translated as CASSQGRTQGATDTQYF.

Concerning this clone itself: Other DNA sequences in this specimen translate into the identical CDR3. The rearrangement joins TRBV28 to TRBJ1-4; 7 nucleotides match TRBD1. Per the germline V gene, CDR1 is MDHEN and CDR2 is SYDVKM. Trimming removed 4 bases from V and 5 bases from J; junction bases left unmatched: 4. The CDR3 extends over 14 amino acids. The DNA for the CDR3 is TGTGCCAGCAGTTCCCGGGACAGCAATGAAAAACTGTTTTTT. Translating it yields CASSSRDSNEKLFF.

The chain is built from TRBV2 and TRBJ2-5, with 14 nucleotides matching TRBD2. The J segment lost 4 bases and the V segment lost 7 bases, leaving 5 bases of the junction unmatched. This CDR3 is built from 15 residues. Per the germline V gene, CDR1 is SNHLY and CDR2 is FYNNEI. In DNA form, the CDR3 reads TGTGCCAGCAATCCGGGACTAGCGGGGGTAGAGACCCAGTACTTC. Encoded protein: CASNPGLAGVETQYF.

CDR3 in amino acids: CASSLYREGGYGYTF. The CDR3 DNA follows: TGCGCCAGCAGCTTGTATCGGGAGGGGGGCTATGGCTACACCTTC. The J gene is TRBJ1-2, the V gene TRBV5-1; perhaps TRBD1 as D (6 bases). Germline V lookup: CDR1 SGHRS, CDR2 YFSETQ. The CDR3 length is 15 residues. The V gene lost 1 base and the J gene lost 4 bases, with 14 bases spanning the gap.

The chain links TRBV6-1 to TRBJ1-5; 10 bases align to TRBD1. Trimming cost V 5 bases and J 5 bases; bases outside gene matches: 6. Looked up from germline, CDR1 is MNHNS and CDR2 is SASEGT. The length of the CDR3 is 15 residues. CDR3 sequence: CASSSQTGGDQPQHF. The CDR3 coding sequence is TGTGCCAGCAGTTCCCAGACAGGGGGCGATCAGCCCCAGCATTTT.

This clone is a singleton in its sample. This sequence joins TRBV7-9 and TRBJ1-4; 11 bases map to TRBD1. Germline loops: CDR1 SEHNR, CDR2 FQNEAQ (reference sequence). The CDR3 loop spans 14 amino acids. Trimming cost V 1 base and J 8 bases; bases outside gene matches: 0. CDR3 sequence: CASSLGDRGEKLFF. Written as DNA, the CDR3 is TGTGCCAGCAGCTTAGGGGACAGGGGGGAAAAACTGTTTTTT.

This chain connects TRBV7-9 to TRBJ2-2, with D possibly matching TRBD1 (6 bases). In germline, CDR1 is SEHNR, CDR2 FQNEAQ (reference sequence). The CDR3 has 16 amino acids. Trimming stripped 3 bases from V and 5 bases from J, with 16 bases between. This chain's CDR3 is CASSFPGAPRTGELFF. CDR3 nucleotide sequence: TGTGCCAGCAGCTTCCCAGGGGCCCCGCGGACCGGGGAGCTGTTTTTT.

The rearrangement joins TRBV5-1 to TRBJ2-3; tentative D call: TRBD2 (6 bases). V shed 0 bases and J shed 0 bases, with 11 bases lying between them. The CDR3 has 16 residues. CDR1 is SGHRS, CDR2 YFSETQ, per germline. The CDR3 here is CASSLGSGASTDTQYF. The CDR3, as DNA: TGCGCCAGCAGCTTGGGGTCGGGAGCTAGCACAGATACGCAGTATTTT.

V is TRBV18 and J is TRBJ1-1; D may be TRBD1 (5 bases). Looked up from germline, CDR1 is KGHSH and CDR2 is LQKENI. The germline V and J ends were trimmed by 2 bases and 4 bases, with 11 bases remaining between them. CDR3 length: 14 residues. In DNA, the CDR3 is TGTGCCAGCTCACCATTGGAGGGGTCCACTGAAGCTTTCTTT. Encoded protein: CASSPLEGSTEAFF.

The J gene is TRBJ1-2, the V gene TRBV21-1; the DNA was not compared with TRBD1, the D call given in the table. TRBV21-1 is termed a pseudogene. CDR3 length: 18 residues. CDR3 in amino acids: CASSKALEDKIDYYGYTF. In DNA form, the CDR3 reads TGTGCCAGCAGCAAAGCGCTGGAAGACAAGATCGATTACTATGGCTACACCTTC.